This note documents a single T cell receptor beta chain sequence. This specimen belongs to a study of OX40 agonist ivuxolimab in advanced cancers. Overall study: Hepatocellular carcinoma, melanoma, renal cell or head and neck cancer was diagnosed in the dose-escalation patients. Allowance was made for prior anti-PD-1, anti-PD-L1 or anti-CTLA-4 therapy, and approximately 40% had some.

Germline V gene sequence: CDR1 SEHNR, CDR2 FQNEAQ (reference sequence). This CDR3 has 13 residues. V trimming: 1 base; J trimming: 6 bases; junction bases outside the gene matches: 2. Data came from immunoSEQ multiplex PCR; TCRdb stores just in-frame clones and leaves some out. The table lists roughly 73,000 clones, around 82% of them singletons. Sequencing used CD4+ or CD8+ T cells sorted from blood, obtained in a trial of the OX40 agonist ivuxolimab. The chain is built from TRBV7-9 and TRBJ1-2; 7 nucleotides line up with TRBD1. This clonotype was obtained from an adult with an advanced solid tumor such as melanoma, head and neck, liver or kidney cancer. The CDR3 region is CASSLGQGDGYTF. The CDR3 DNA reads TGTGCCAGCAGCTTAGGGCAGGGGGATGGCTACACCTTC.